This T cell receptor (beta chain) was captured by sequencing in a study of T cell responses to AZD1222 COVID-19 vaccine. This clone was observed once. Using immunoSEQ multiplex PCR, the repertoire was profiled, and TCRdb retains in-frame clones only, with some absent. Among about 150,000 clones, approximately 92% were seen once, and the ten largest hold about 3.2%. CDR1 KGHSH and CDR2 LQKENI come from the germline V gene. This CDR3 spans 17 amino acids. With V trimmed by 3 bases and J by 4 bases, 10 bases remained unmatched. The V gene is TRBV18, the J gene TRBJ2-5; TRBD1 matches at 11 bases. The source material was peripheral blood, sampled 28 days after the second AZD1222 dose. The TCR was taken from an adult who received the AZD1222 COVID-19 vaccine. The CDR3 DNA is TGTGCCAGCTCACCCCTCCAGGGACAGGGGGTTGGAGAGACCCAGTACTTC. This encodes CASSPLQGQGVGETQYF. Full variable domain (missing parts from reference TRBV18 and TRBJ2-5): NAGVMQNPRHLVRRRGQEARLRCSPMKGHSHVYWYRQLPEEGLKFMVYLQKENIIDESGMPKERFSAEFPKEGPSILRIQQVVRGDSAAYFCASSPLQGQGVGETQYFGPGTRLLVL.